This T cell receptor beta chain was identified during a study of spatial heterogeneity in lung cancer (dated by TCRdb to about 2019). Study-level background: More beta-chain than alpha-chain transcripts were consistently detected, likely reflecting higher beta-chain transcript abundance. TCR transcript counts in tumor regions correlated strongly with a T cell transcriptional module score from matched bulk RNA-seq. Both alpha and beta chains were TCR-sequenced in samples taken at surgery, namely 220 tumor regions, around 64 matched nontumor lung samples and about 54 PBMC samples. The study quantitatively compared TCR alpha and beta repertoires across multiple tumor regions, matched nontumor lung and blood in non-small cell lung cancer. In the raw uncorrected reads, each unique combination of TCR and UMI appeared on average more than ten times. The study linked features of the TCR repertoire to counts of nonsynonymous mutations, which were determined by whole-exome sequencing of tumor tissue. Beyond this particular receptor, the publication reports: The count of ubiquitous expanded TCRs correlated with the count of ubiquitous nonsynonymous mutations, and the count of regional expanded TCRs correlated with the count of regional nonsynonymous mutations. The tumor nonsynonymous mutation count correlated with the number of expanded intratumoral alpha and beta TCRs. Confirming at a functional level the hypothesis that regional TCRs recognize regional mutations was considered to require additional single-cell paired TCR alpha and beta sequencing. TCR-seq coverage of tumor T cells was estimated at only 5.5% to 8.5% for alpha chains and roughly 13% for beta chains.

Read against the paper, the sample's time point label means: sample taken at primary tumor resection. Samples were obtained from approximately 70 patients with early-stage, untreated non-small cell lung cancer from the lung TRACERx cohort. Whole RNA extracted from tumor and nontumor lung tissue, or from cryopreserved PBMC samples, was used for TCR sequencing without cell sorting. A patient was chosen for TCR sequencing only when enough RNA was available from at least two tumor regions. Before being selected, tumor and adjacent nontumor lung specimens were reviewed by a lung pathologist. According to the germline V gene (reference sequence), CDR1 reads DFQATT and CDR2 reads SNEGSKA. V has 5 bases trimmed and J has 5 bases trimmed; junction bases matching no gene number 12. The CDR3 has 15 amino acids, counting the end cysteine and phenylalanine. This entry keeps only the CDR3 DNA: 45 bases, framed from base 1.

The library was prepared using 5' RACE. The sequencer was a NextSeq 500. To allow correction of PCR and sequencing errors, the TCR library protocol tagged every TCR cDNA molecule with a unique molecular identifier. On the study's bioinformatics: Decombinator tools were used for TCR identification, UMI-based error correction and CDR3 extraction. Expanded TCRs were defined as those above a frequency of 2 per 1,000, corresponding to the top 1% of the tumor frequency distribution. Expanded tumor TCRs statistically deemed absent (corrected P<0.05) from at least one tumor region were classed as regional, and all other expanded tumor TCRs were classed as ubiquitous. Each repertoire was subsampled 100 times to 5,000 TCRs, after which Renyi diversity was computed with the R vegan package. CDR3 similarity networks were built from amino acid triplet string-kernel similarity, connecting CDR3s with pairwise similarity above 0.82. TCRdb reanalyzed the raw reads on its own, using fastp at Q25 for trimming and MiXCR for clone calling, and kept in-frame beta chains. Under each unique CDR3 protein, matching rows form one entry showing the most common genes and DNA. Here the V and J calls rest on TCRdb's processing, not on the authors' analysis. The sample profile shows roughly 19,000 distinct CDR3 sequences; about a sixth of them were found once. 25% to 35% of the sample comes from the top ten.

This clonotype is judged large (0.1 to 1%). Its antigen remains undetermined. It has no much larger one-base neighbor in the sample; base qualities were not kept. The sequence was collected from a female donor with early-stage non-small cell lung cancer. This specimen consisted of lung tumor tissue, obtained at surgery. The rearrangement joined TRBV20-1 to TRBJ2-7; 10 junctional bases match TRBD1. The CDR3 has the sequence CSAPNRDRGTHEQYF. DNA sequence: TGCAGTGCTCCGAACCGGGACAGGGGCACCCACGAGCAGTACTTC.